The 9 T cell receptor beta chains below come from one sample, sequenced in a study of T cell responses to AZD1222 COVID-19 vaccine. Produced via immunoSEQ multiplex PCR; TCRdb's table is partial and in-frame only. The sample lists tens of thousands of clones; roughly 90% were seen once. Material: peripheral blood, obtained on day 0 of AZD1222 vaccination. The source of these receptors is an adult in good health.

The V gene is TRBV7-8, the J gene TRBJ1-6, with D unresolved. CDR1 SGHVS and CDR2 FQNEAQ come from the germline V gene. Trimming left V 1 base short and J 9 bases short, with 13 bases between. The CDR3 runs 15 residues. The CDR3 protein is CASSLELTWGSPLHF. CDR3 coding DNA: TGTGCCAGCAGCTTAGAGCTGACCTGGGGTTCACCCCTCCACTTT.

The CDR3, as DNA: TGCGCCAGCAGCCAAGGGGGACTAGCGTACAATGAGCAGTTCTTC. Residues: CASSQGGLAYNEQFF. The rearrangement joins TRBV4-1 to TRBJ2-1, with 10 positions matching TRBD2. Trimming took 1 base from V and 4 from J; bases not matched to a gene: 1. This CDR3 spans 15 amino acids. CDR1 is MGHRA and CDR2 is YSYEKL in the germline V gene.

CDR3 amino acids: CASSHELETQYF. In DNA, the CDR3 is TGTGCCAGCAGCCACGAACTGGAGACCCAGTACTTC. This sequence joins TRBV3-1 (or the pseudogene TRBV3-2) and TRBJ2-5; D not certain. Trimming took off 3 bases at V and 5 bases at J, with 7 bases between the two ends. The CDR3 spans 12 residues. From germline, CDR1 is LGHDT and CDR2 YNNKEL (reference sequence).

The rearrangement uses TRBV15 and TRBJ1-4; D possibly corresponds to TRBD1 (5 bases). The CDR3 runs to 15 residues. In germline, CDR1 is LNHNV, CDR2 YYDKDF (reference sequence). V shed 3 bases and J shed 4 bases, with 12 bases lying between them. The CDR3 nucleotides read TGTGCCACCAGCAGCCTCGACAGCCATAATGAAAAACTGTTTTTT. It codes for CATSSLDSHNEKLFF.

The gene calls are TRBV14 and TRBJ1-2; weak D call: TRBD1 (5 bases). Trimming stripped 1 base from V and 8 bases from J, with 11 bases between. The CDR3 loop spans 13 amino acids. Germline V gives CDR1 SGHDN, CDR2 FVKESK. Here the CDR3 reads CASSQGQGRGYTF. The CDR3 bases are TGTGCCAGCAGCCAAGGTCAGGGCCGAGGCTACACCTTC.

The V call is TRBV30, the J call TRBJ1-3; D ambiguous. The CDR3 has 15 residues. CDR1 and CDR2 from the germline V gene are GTSNPN and SVGIG (reference sequence). V lost 2 bases and J lost 4, with 15 bases in between. CDR3 region: CAWSLGPAPGNTIYF. The CDR3 region has the DNA TGTGCCTGGAGTCTGGGCCCCGCTCCGGGAAACACCATATATTTT. The full variable domain, its missing parts supplied by reference TRBV30 and TRBJ1-3, is SQTIHQWPATLVQPVGSPLSLECTVEGTSNPNLYWYRQAAGRGLQLLFYSVGIGQISSEVPQNLSASRPQDRQFILSSKKLLLSDSGFYLCAWSLGPAPGNTIYFGEGSWLTVV.

J is TRBJ2-7 and V is TRBV6-1; D ambiguous. V dropped 0 bases and J dropped 9 bases, with 15 bases sitting between them. CDR3 length: 14 residues. Germline CDR1 MNHNS, CDR2 SASEGT. The CDR3 loop is CASSEATRTVSQYF. DNA of the CDR3: TGTGCCAGCAGTGAAGCGACTCGGACGGTTTCGCAGTACTTC.

The V call is TRBV3-1 (or the pseudogene TRBV3-2), the J call TRBJ2-3; D is perhaps TRBD1 or TRBD2 (5 bases each). CDR1 is LGHDT and CDR2 is YNNKEL in the germline V gene (reference sequence). The CDR3 has 14 amino acids. The germline V and J ends were trimmed by 2 bases and 2 bases, with 8 bases remaining between them. The CDR3 loop is CASSQRGFTDTQYF. CDR3 sequence (DNA): TGTGCCAGCAGCCAACGGGGCTTCACAGATACGCAGTATTTT.

The chain has TRBV30 and TRBJ1-2; D unclear. CDR3 size: 15 residues. Trimming stripped 4 bases from V and 8 bases from J, with 23 bases between. Germline V CDR1 and CDR2: GTSNPN, SVGIG (reference sequence). CDR3 sequence: CAWTKPYSMVMGYTF. The CDR3 bases are TGTGCCTGGACCAAACCTTATTCTATGGTCATGGGCTACACCTTC.